This TCR beta chain derives from a study of regulatory and conventional T cells in RAG deficiency. Study-wide results and caveats: Omenn patients showed >75% Treg-Tconv overlap and shorter CDR3 lengths. Shannon entropy fell and Simpson indices rose in RAG-deficient patients.

On this clone: Its specificity is unknown.

The germline V and J ends were trimmed by 4 bases and 6 bases, with 7 bases remaining between them. The CDR3 length is 13 residues. CDR1 is SGHTA, CDR2 FQGTGA, per germline. Method: immunoSEQ multiplex PCR; TCRdb's copy keeps in-frame clones and lacks some. This sample has approximately 28,000 clones; roughly 96% occur once, and the top ten carry 0.15% to 0.2%. Conventional CD4+ T cells were sorted from blood as CD25-low CD127-high cells. These records were also assigned to another study, of regulatory T cells. From that report: Amplification used 52 TRBV primers and 13 TRBJ primers.

This TCR was sampled from a human donor in good health. The genes are TRBV7-3 and TRBJ1-6; D gene unclear. Sequencing was done on a sample of CD25- CD4+ T cells sorted from blood. The CDR3 region is CASSSMFNSPLHF. The CDR3 nucleotides read TGTGCCAGCAGCTCAATGTTTAATTCACCCCTCCACTTT.